The 6 T cell receptor beta chains in this list originate from one sample, sequenced in a study of cytomegalovirus exposure and HLA in healthy donors. Both 60 Vbeta primers and 13 Jbeta primers went into the PCR. Using immunoSEQ multiplex PCR, the repertoire was profiled, and TCRdb retains in-frame clones only, with some absent. The sample shows about 120,000 clones, roughly 80% of them seen only once. The material sequenced was PBMCs. The receptors originated from a woman between 18 and 30 years old in good health and CMV-seronegative.

V and J are TRBV7-6 and TRBJ2-1; D not resolved. Germline V gene lookup returns CDR1 SGHVS and CDR2 FNYEAQ. V was cut by 4 bases and J by 0 bases, with 10 bases left in between. The CDR3 loop spans 15 amino acids. CDR3 DNA sequence: TGTGCCAGCAGCTACAGCCTTGGCTCCTACAATGAGCAGTTCTTC. It codes for CASSYSLGSYNEQFF.

This clone came up once. CDR3 in DNA: TGTGCCAGCAGTGCCCACGGACTAGCGGTTCACAATGAGCAGTTCTTC. It is translated as CASSAHGLAVHNEQFF. The V and J genes are TRBV2 and TRBJ2-1, with 10 nucleotides matching TRBD2. The V segment lost 4 bases and the J segment 5 bases; nucleotides outside the gene matches: 8. The CDR3 is 16 residues long. CDR1 SNHLY and CDR2 FYNNEI come from the germline V gene.

The chain couples TRBV7-2 to TRBJ1-2, with a weak D call TRBD1 (6 bases). V lost 0 bases to trimming and J lost 6 bases, with 11 bases between them. This CDR3 region has 14 residues. The germline V gene encodes CDR1 SGHTA and CDR2 FQGNSA. The CDR3 DNA is TGTGCCAGCAGCTTAGCGGGGGGGACACATGGCTACACCTTC. Translating gives CASSLAGGTHGYTF.

The chain is built from TRBV15 and TRBJ1-2; 7 bases map to TRBD1. The CDR3 runs to 16 residues. Per the germline V gene, CDR1 is LNHNV and CDR2 is YYDKDF (reference sequence). Trimming took 1 base from V and 2 from J; bases not matched to a gene: 7. CDR3 protein: CATSRGPEGGNYGYTF. The CDR3 bases are TGTGCCACCAGCAGAGGTCCAGAAGGGGGCAACTATGGCTACACCTTC.

The chain couples TRBV5-1 to TRBJ2-2; 11 bases map to TRBD2. After removal of 6 bases from V and 1 base from J, the junction contained 5 bases not matched to a gene. CDR1 and CDR2 from the germline V gene are SGHRS and YFSETQ. This CDR3 comprises 16 residues. CDR3 residues: CASNIGLAGNTGELFF. As DNA, the CDR3 is TGCGCCAGCAACATTGGACTAGCGGGGAACACCGGGGAGCTGTTTTTT. Supplemented by reference TRBV5-1 and TRBJ2-2, the full variable domain reads KAGVTQTPRYLIKTRGQQVTLSCSPISGHRSVSWYQQTPGQGLQFLFEYFSETQRNKGNFPGRFSGRQFSNSRSEMNVSTLELGDSALYLCASNIGLAGNTGELFFGEGSRLTVL.

This clone has just one count. The V gene is TRBV6-5, the J gene TRBJ1-1; TRBD1 aligns across 9 bases. This CDR3 spans 15 amino acids. CDR1 MNHEY and CDR2 SVGAGI come from the germline V gene. The junction had 1 base not matched to a gene; V was cut back by 2 bases and J by 0 bases. The CDR3: CASSYGTGLNTEAFF. As DNA, the CDR3 is TGTGCCAGCAGTTACGGGACAGGGTTGAACACTGAAGCTTTCTTT.